The 10 T cell receptor beta chains below were found in one sample sequenced in a study of early T cells in non-severe SARS-CoV-2 infection. MiXCR was run by TCRdb on the 5' RACE reads, yielding one entry per CDR3 protein. The sample yields tens of thousands of distinct CDR3 sequences, under 15% seen once. Sequenced: whole blood. All receptors derive from an adult who was a healthcare worker with PCR-confirmed SARS-CoV-2 infection or an uninfected control (not recorded which).

J is TRBJ1-1 and V is TRBV30; the match to TRBD1 covers 7 bases. The CDR3 spans 13 residues. The V gene end was trimmed by 1 base and the J gene end by 4 bases; junction bases not matched to a gene: 3. Per germline, CDR1 GTSNPN and CDR2 SVGIG (reference sequence). CDR3 nucleotide sequence: TGTGCCTGGAGTGCAGGGGGGACCACTGAAGCTTTCTTT. This translates into CAWSAGGTTEAFF.

This clonotype has more than one count but fewer than ten. V gene TRBV7-8 combines with J gene TRBJ2-2; no definite D call. Germline-derived CDR1 and CDR2 are SGHVS and FQNEAQ. V was cut by 2 bases and J by 0 bases, with 10 bases left in between. The CDR3 has 16 residues. The DNA for the CDR3 is TGTGCCAGCAGCTTATTAAGAGATACGAACACCGGGGAGCTGTTTTTT. It codes for CASSLLRDTNTGELFF.

This clonotype was counted a few times. This chain links TRBV5-1 with TRBJ1-1; TRBD1 aligns across 9 bases. Germline V lookup: CDR1 SGHRS, CDR2 YFSETQ. With 5 bases clipped from V and 4 bases from J, the junction kept 9 bases outside the gene matches. The CDR3 totals 15 residues. CDR3 in DNA: TGCGCCAGCAGTTTACAGGGGGCGCTGGGCACTGAAGCTTTCTTT. Amino acids: CASSLQGALGTEAFF.

This clonotype was counted at least ten times. The chain links TRBV21-1 to TRBJ2-5; TRBD1 is taken as the D call from the table, unchecked against the DNA. TRBV21-1 is a documented pseudogene. There are 15 residues in the CDR3. CDR3 residues: CASSKVARHQETQYF. The CDR3 DNA sequence: TGTGCCAGCAGCAAAGTGGCGCGGCACCAAGAGACCCAGTACTTC.

This clonotype was picked up a small number of times. The genes are TRBV27 and TRBJ1-1; 7 nucleotides match TRBD1. Per germline, CDR1 MNHEY and CDR2 SMNVEV (reference sequence). Losses at the gene ends were 2 bases for V and 2 bases for J; bases not matched to a gene: 5. The CDR3 sequence is 15 residues long. CDR3 nucleotide sequence: TGTGCCAGCAGTTTAATAGGGACAGCTAACACTGAAGCTTTCTTT. Protein product: CASSLIGTANTEAFF.

Many counts were recorded for this clonotype. V is TRBV18 and J is TRBJ2-7; the D gene could be TRBD1 or TRBD2 (5 bases each). CDR1 and CDR2 (germline): KGHSH, LQKENI. V gave up 2 bases and J gave up 4 bases, with 18 bases separating them. The length of the CDR3 is 16 residues. Here the CDR3 DNA reads TGTGCCAGCTCACCATACCGGGACCGGATACTTTACGAGCAGTACTTC. It specifies CASSPYRDRILYEQYF.

This chain connects TRBV6-5 to TRBJ2-3, with D tentatively TRBD1 or TRBD2 (7 bases each). V lost 6 bases to trimming and J lost 5 bases, with 21 bases between them. This CDR3 spans 16 amino acids. Germline V CDR1 and CDR2: MNHEY, SVGAGI. CDR3 residues: CASSLLRGGAKDTQYF. DNA for the CDR3: TGTGCCAGCAGCCTACTCAGGGGGGGGGCCAAAGATACGCAGTATTTT.

The CDR3 is CASSLARGGRRNTEAFF. The CDR3 coding sequence is TGTGCCAGCAGCTTAGCCCGAGGTGGACGGAGGAACACTGAAGCTTTCTTT. The chain has TRBV7-9 and TRBJ1-1; D gene uncertain. Germline-derived CDR1 and CDR2 are SEHNR and FQNEAQ (reference sequence). The CDR3 length is 17 residues. Deletions cut 0 bases from V and 1 base from J, with 15 bases between.

The rearrangement uses TRBV10-3 and TRBJ1-1; no clear D. Germline CDR1 reads ENHRY; CDR2 reads SYGVKD. This CDR3 has 13 amino acids. The germline V and J ends were trimmed by 6 bases and 3 bases, with 11 bases remaining between them. The CDR3 sequence is CAISPVEDTEAFF. As DNA, the CDR3 is TGTGCCATCAGCCCTGTGGAAGACACTGAAGCTTTCTTT.

The chain carries TRBV3-1 and TRBJ2-3; D might be TRBD1 (6 bases). This CDR3 contains 15 residues. Germline CDR1 LGHDT, CDR2 YNNKEL (reference sequence). The ends were cut back, 2 bases at V and 0 bases at J, with 9 bases in the middle. CDR3: CASSQTGSSTDTQYF. DNA of the CDR3: TGTGCCAGCAGCCAAACAGGGTCAAGCACAGATACGCAGTATTTT.